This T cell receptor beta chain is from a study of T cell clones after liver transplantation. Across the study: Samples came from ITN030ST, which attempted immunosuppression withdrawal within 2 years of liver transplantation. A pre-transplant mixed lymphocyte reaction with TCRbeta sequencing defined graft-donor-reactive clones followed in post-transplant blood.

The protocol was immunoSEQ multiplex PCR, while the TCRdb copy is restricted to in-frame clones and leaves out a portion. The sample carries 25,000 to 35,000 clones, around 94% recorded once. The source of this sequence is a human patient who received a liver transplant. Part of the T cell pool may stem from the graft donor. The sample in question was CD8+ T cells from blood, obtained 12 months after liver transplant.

The CDR3 region is CASSQVLAGGHSYNEQFF. The CDR3, as DNA: TGTGCCAGCAGCCAAGTACTAGCGGGAGGCCACTCCTACAATGAGCAGTTCTTC. V usage is TRBV4-2 and J usage is TRBJ2-1, with 12 bases that match TRBD2. Unmatched junction bases numbered 4, after V lost 1 base and J lost 0 bases. Germline V gene data show CDR1 as LGHNA and CDR2 as YNFKEQ. There are 18 residues in the CDR3.